The next 24 T cell receptor beta chains were all read from a single sample in a study of a mutant IDH1 vaccine in newly diagnosed glioma. Measured with immunoSEQ multiplex PCR; TCRdb has only the in-frame clones, and not every one. The table includes approximately 110,000 clones, 85% to 90% detected once. The antigens these receptors bind are not known. Time point described: week 11, during vaccination. Every vaccination contained 300 ug of the mutant IDH1 20-mer peptide and was paired with topical imiquimod. The sequences come from PBMCs, collected from a glioma patient whose treatment included an IDH1 peptide vaccine. These receptors all come from a woman in her 50s with glioma.

The sample holds one count of this clone. V gene TRBV9 combines with J gene TRBJ1-2; possible D gene TRBD1, 5 bases. CDR1 is SGDLS and CDR2 is YYNGEE in the germline V gene. Trimming pared 4 bases from V and 5 bases from J, leaving 15 bases between. The CDR3 has 14 residues. This chain's CDR3 is CASSPGRERYGYTF. The CDR3 nucleotides are TGTGCCAGCAGCCCCGGCAGGGAGAGGTATGGCTACACCTTC.

V is TRBV2 and J is TRBJ2-1, with 7 bases aligning to TRBD2. Germline CDR1 SNHLY, CDR2 FYNNEI. The ends lost 3 bases at V and 8 bases at J; junction bases unmatched: 7. The CDR3 totals 14 residues. The CDR3 region is CASSDGKSGDEQFF. Here the CDR3 DNA reads TGTGCCAGCAGTGATGGAAAAAGCGGGGATGAGCAGTTCTTC.

This chain uses TRBV19 with TRBJ1-1; D is perhaps TRBD1 (5 bases). V shed 3 bases and J shed 1 base, with 12 bases lying between them. This CDR3 has 15 residues. CDR1 is LNHDA and CDR2 is SQIVND in the germline V gene (reference sequence). The chain's CDR3 is CASSISRQTNTEAFF. CDR3 bases: TGTGCCAGTAGTATCTCTCGACAGACGAACACTGAAGCTTTCTTT.

This chain connects TRBV7-9 to TRBJ2-1; tentative D call: TRBD1 (6 bases). Deletions cut 6 bases from V and 5 bases from J, with 14 bases between. The CDR3 spans 14 residues. CDR1 is SEHNR and CDR2 is FQNEAQ in the germline V gene (reference sequence). The CDR3 DNA sequence: TGTGCCAGCAGTCATACAGGGCGCCACAATGAGCAGTTCTTC. This encodes CASSHTGRHNEQFF.

This clone was seen more than once but under ten times. DNA for the CDR3: TGCGCCAGCAGCTCGGACGGATTCCGAGGCAAAAACATTCAGTACTTC. This encodes CASSSDGFRGKNIQYF. J is TRBJ2-4 and V is TRBV5-1; D remains ambiguous. The germline CDR1 and CDR2 sequences are SGHRS and YFSETQ. CDR3 length: 16 residues. Trimming took off 3 bases at V and 3 bases at J, with 16 bases between the two ends.

This chain uses TRBV5-4 with TRBJ2-5, with 11 bases aligning to TRBD1. The J call could be wrong; TRBJ2-7 is a better fit for the DNA end. The CDR3 loop spans 16 amino acids. Per the germline V gene, CDR1 is SGHNT and CDR2 is YYREEE (reference sequence). The CDR3: CASSFLTGTGGYEQYF. DNA for the CDR3: TGTGCCAGCAGCTTTCTTACCGGGACAGGGGGCTACGAGCAGTACTTC.

V usage is TRBV5-1 and J usage is TRBJ2-7, with 7 nucleotides matching TRBD2. Germline assignment: CDR1 SGHRS and CDR2 YFSETQ. This CDR3 region has 13 residues. Trimming took 0 bases from V and 7 from J; bases not matched to a gene: 4. The CDR3 region has the DNA TGCGCCAGCAGCTTGGAGGGAGCGGGAGAGCAGTACTTC. Its translation: CASSLEGAGEQYF. Variable domain in full (rest from reference TRBV5-1 and TRBJ2-7): KAGVTQTPRYLIKTRGQQVTLSCSPISGHRSVSWYQQTPGQGLQFLFEYFSETQRNKGNFPGRFSGRQFSNSRSEMNVSTLELGDSALYLCASSLEGAGEQYFGPGTRLTVT.

V and J are TRBV28 and TRBJ1-1; D unresolved. The CDR3 contains 15 residues. Trimming removed 5 bases at V and 3 bases at J, with 16 bases between. Germline CDR1 and CDR2: MDHEN and SYDVKM. CDR3 loop: CASSGNDLLDTEAFF. CDR3 nucleotides: TGTGCCAGCAGTGGCAATGATCTCTTGGACACTGAAGCTTTCTTT.

V is TRBV7-9 and J is TRBJ2-7; TRBD2 matches 10 bases. CDR1 is SEHNR and CDR2 is FQNEAQ in the germline V gene (reference sequence). The CDR3 is made up of 14 amino acids. The V gene end was trimmed by 5 bases and the J gene end by 3 bases; junction bases not matched to a gene: 4. The CDR3 DNA sequence: TGTGCCAGCAGCCGTCTAGCGGGAGTCTACGAGCAGTACTTC. It specifies CASSRLAGVYEQYF.

In its sample, this clone was seen a few times. This same CDR3 is encoded by further DNA sequences in the sample. The chain is built from TRBV25-1 and TRBJ1-2; maybe TRBD1 (6 bases). The V end lost 3 bases, the J end lost 4 bases, and 6 bases lay between the germline ends. The CDR3 consists of 12 residues. Germline values: CDR1 MGHDK, CDR2 SYGVNS. The DNA for the CDR3 is TGTGCCAGCAGTGACAGGGGCTATGGCTACACCTTC. Translated: CASSDRGYGYTF.

This chain connects TRBV30 to TRBJ2-3, with 12 bases lining up with TRBD1. Per the germline V gene, CDR1 is GTSNPN and CDR2 is SVGIG (reference sequence). Germline trimming cut 5 bases from V and 4 bases from J; bases unmatched to any gene: 7. This CDR3 is 15 amino acids long. The CDR3 DNA sequence: TGTGCCTGGGAGCTGGGACAGGGGGCCGCAGATACGCAGTATTTT. Its translation is CAWELGQGAADTQYF.

The rearrangement links TRBV5-6 to TRBJ1-1, with D tentatively TRBD1 (6 bases). Looked up from germline, CDR1 is SGHDT and CDR2 is YYEEEE. The CDR3 is 14 residues long. With 3 bases removed from V and 1 base from J, the gap between germline ends came to 10 bases. The CDR3 spells CASSWQGWNTEAFF. The CDR3 DNA reads as TGTGCCAGCAGCTGGCAGGGGTGGAACACTGAAGCTTTCTTT.

The chain recombines TRBV19 with TRBJ2-2, with TRBD2 identical over 16 bases. Germline CDR1 and CDR2: LNHDA and SQIVND (reference sequence). With V trimmed by 6 bases and J by 0 bases, 7 bases remained unmatched. The CDR3 loop spans 19 amino acids. The CDR3: CASSILGLAGGANTGELFF. As DNA, the CDR3 is TGTGCCAGTAGCATCTTGGGACTAGCGGGAGGGGCGAACACCGGGGAGCTGTTTTTT.

V is TRBV10-3 and J is TRBJ2-7, with TRBD2 matching over 14 bases. The V gene's germline CDR1 is ENHRY and CDR2 SYGVKD. The length of the CDR3 is 18 residues. The V and J ends lost 3 bases and 3 bases, in that order; junction bases with no gene match: 10. This CDR3 is CAISESRTSGRFLYEQYF. The CDR3 DNA reads as TGTGCCATCAGTGAAAGTAGGACTAGCGGGAGGTTCCTCTACGAGCAGTACTTC.

A remark on this clone: This sample includes further DNA sequences coding for the same CDR3. The V gene is TRBV5-1, the J gene TRBJ2-3; no reliable D call. The germline V and J ends were trimmed by 2 bases and 2 bases, with 9 bases remaining between them. The CDR3 totals 14 residues. Germline V lookup: CDR1 SGHRS, CDR2 YFSETQ. The CDR3 here is CASSFQTDTDTQYF. The CDR3 DNA follows: TGCGCCAGCAGCTTCCAGACTGACACAGATACGCAGTATTTT.

The rearrangement joins TRBV7-3 to TRBJ2-5; TRBD1 matches 8 bases. The end of the DNA is better explained by TRBJ2-7, so the J call may be wrong. The CDR3 has 15 residues. Germline values: CDR1 SGHTA, CDR2 FQGTGA. CDR3 nucleotide sequence: TGTGCCAGCAGCCAGGCCGGACAGGGCCCCTACGAGCAGTACTTC. It codes for CASSQAGQGPYEQYF.

J is TRBJ2-7 and V is TRBV11-3; D perhaps matches TRBD1 (5 bases). Trimming left V 0 bases short and J 7 bases short, with 10 bases between. CDR1 is SGHNT and CDR2 is YENEEA in the germline V gene. CDR3 length: 13 residues. CDR3 region: CASSLDQGREQYF. The CDR3 DNA follows: TGTGCCAGCAGCTTAGACCAGGGAAGGGAGCAGTACTTC.

This clone is a singleton in its sample. The chain is built from TRBV10-2 and TRBJ1-1; the match to TRBD1 covers 11 bases. The CDR3 covers 13 residues. J was trimmed by 7 bases and V by 6 bases; bases with no gene match: 4. Germline CDR1 WSHSY, CDR2 SAAADI. CDR3 in amino acids: CASSGDRGNEAFF. The CDR3 DNA reads TGCGCCAGCAGCGGGGACAGGGGGAATGAAGCTTTCTTT.

The gene calls are TRBV13 and TRBJ2-5; no reliable D call. The J call may be in error: the DNA end matches TRBJ2-7 better. The germline CDR1 and CDR2 sequences are PRHDT and FYEKMQ (reference sequence). CDR3 length equals 13 residues. CDR3 in DNA: TGTGCCAGCAGCTTTGGTCTCTCCTACGAGCAGTACTTC. Translation gives CASSFGLSYEQYF.

The chain has TRBV7-9 and TRBJ1-2; 9 bases match TRBD1. This CDR3 has 15 residues. Trimming took 5 bases from V and 8 from J; bases not matched to a gene: 12. The germline V gene encodes CDR1 SEHNR and CDR2 FQNEAQ (reference sequence). The CDR3: CASSPAGQGRQGYTF. CDR3 sequence (DNA): TGTGCCAGCAGCCCGGCCGGACAGGGGCGACAAGGCTACACCTTC.

The chain joins TRBV11-2 to TRBJ2-7, with a tentative D call TRBD2 (6 bases). The CDR3 has 16 residues. The V gene lost 6 bases and the J gene lost 0 bases, with 18 bases spanning the gap. Per the germline V gene, CDR1 is SGHAT and CDR2 is FQNNGV. Written as DNA, the CDR3 is TGTGCCAGCAGTTTCGACCGTGCCGGGAGCTCCTACGAGCAGTACTTC. It encodes CASSFDRAGSSYEQYF.

V and J are TRBV7-9 and TRBJ2-3; a possible D gene is TRBD1 (5 bases). The CDR3 is made up of 14 amino acids. Deletions cut 5 bases from V and 4 bases from J, with 13 bases between. Germline V gene lookup returns CDR1 SEHNR and CDR2 FQNEAQ (reference sequence). In nucleotides, the CDR3 is TGTGCCAGCAGCCATACCAGGGCCCCAGATACGCAGTATTTT. It specifies CASSHTRAPDTQYF.

The gene calls are TRBV5-1 and TRBJ2-2; a weak D match, TRBD2 (6 bases). This CDR3 is built from 13 residues. CDR1 SGHRS and CDR2 YFSETQ come from the germline V gene. With 7 bases removed from V and 8 bases from J, the gap between germline ends came to 15 bases. CDR3 nucleotides: TGCGCCAGCGAATCGGCGGAGGGAGGGGAGCTGTTTTTT. It encodes CASESAEGGELFF.

A single count supports this clone. The V and J genes are TRBV29-1 and TRBJ2-3; maybe TRBD2 (5 bases). The germline V gene has CDR1 SQVTM and CDR2 ANQGSEA. V lost 4 bases to trimming and J lost 0 bases, with 11 bases between them. This CDR3 is 14 amino acids long. This chain's CDR3 is CSVGTSSSTDTQYF. The CDR3, as DNA: TGCAGCGTTGGAACTAGTTCGAGCACAGATACGCAGTATTTT.